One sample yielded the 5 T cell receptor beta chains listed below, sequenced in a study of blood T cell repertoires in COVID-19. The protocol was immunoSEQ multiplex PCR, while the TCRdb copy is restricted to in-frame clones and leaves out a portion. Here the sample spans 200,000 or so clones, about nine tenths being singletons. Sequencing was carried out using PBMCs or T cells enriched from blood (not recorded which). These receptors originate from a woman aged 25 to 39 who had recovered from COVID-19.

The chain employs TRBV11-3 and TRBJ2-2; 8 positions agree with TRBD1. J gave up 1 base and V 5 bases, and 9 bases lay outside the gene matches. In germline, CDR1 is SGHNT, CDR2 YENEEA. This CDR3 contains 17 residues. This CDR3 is CASSPPMGQENTGELFF. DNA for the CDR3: TGTGCCAGCAGCCCCCCGATGGGACAGGAGAACACCGGGGAGCTGTTTTTT.

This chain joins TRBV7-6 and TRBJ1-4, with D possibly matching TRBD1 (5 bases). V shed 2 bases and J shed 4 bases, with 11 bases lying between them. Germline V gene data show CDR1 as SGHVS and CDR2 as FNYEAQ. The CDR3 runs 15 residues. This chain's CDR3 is CASSLSPQGNEKLFF. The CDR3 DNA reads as TGTGCCAGCAGCTTAAGTCCGCAGGGTAATGAAAAACTGTTTTTT.

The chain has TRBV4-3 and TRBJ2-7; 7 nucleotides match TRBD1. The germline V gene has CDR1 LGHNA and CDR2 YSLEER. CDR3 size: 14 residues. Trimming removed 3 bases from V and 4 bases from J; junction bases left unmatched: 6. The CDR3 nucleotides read TGCGCCAGCAGCCAGTCAGGGGGATGGTACGAGCAGTACTTC. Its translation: CASSQSGGWYEQYF.

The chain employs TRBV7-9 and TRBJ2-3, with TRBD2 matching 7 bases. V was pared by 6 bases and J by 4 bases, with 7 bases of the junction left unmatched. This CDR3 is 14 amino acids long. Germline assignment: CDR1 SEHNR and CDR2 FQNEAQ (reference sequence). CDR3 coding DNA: TGTGCCAGCAGTAAGAGCGGGGCCCCAGATACGCAGTATTTT. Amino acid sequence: CASSKSGAPDTQYF.

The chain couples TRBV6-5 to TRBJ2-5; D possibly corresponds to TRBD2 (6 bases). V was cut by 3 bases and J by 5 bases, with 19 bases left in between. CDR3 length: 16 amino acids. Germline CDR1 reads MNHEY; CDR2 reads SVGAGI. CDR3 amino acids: CASSYSRGSGRETQYF. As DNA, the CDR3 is TGTGCCAGCAGTTATTCAAGGGGCTCGGGGAGGGAGACCCAGTACTTC.